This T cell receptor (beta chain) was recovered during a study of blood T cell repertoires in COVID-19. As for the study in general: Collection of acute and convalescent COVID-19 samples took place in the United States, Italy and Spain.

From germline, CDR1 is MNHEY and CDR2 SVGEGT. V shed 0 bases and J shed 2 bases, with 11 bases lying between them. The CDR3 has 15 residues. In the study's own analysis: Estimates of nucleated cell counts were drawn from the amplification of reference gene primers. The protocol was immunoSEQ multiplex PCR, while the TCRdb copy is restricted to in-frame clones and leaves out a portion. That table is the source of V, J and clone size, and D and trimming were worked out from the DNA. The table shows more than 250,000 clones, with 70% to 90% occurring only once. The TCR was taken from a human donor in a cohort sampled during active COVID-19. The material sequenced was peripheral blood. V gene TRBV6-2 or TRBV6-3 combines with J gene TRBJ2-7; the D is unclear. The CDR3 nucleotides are TGTGCCAGCAGTTACTCGGAACAGAACCCCTACGAGCAGTACTTC. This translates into CASSYSEQNPYEQYF.